A single sample gave rise to the 31 T cell receptor beta chains below, sequenced in a study of CD8+ T cells in alopecia areata. Sequencing templates came from extracted RNA that was reverse transcribed into cDNA. Data came from immunoSEQ multiplex PCR; TCRdb stores just in-frame clones and leaves some out. The repertoire consists of 150,000 to 200,000 clones, with 59% occurring once and the leading ten covering about 14%. The sequencing here drew on CD4+ T cells sorted from blood, taken at week 0. These TCRs come from a human donor with alopecia areata.

The rearrangement uses TRBV2 and TRBJ2-7; D is possibly TRBD1 (6 bases). Trimming took 5 bases from V and 4 from J, leaving 27 bases between them. Per germline, CDR1 SNHLY and CDR2 FYNNEI. The length of the CDR3 is 18 residues. CDR3 nucleotides: TGTGCCAGCAGTCCAGAAAATCACTTCAGGGGCCCTCTTTACGAGCAGTACTTC. It specifies CASSPENHFRGPLYEQYF.

This clone was found once. The rearrangement links TRBV29-1 to TRBJ2-1; 7 bases fit TRBD2. Per germline, CDR1 SQVTM and CDR2 ANQGSEA. CDR3 length equals 17 residues. Germline trimming cut 1 base from V and 0 bases from J; bases unmatched to any gene: 9. The DNA for the CDR3 is TGCAGCGTTGAAGGGGAAAGGGGCGGGAGCTCCTACAATGAGCAGTTCTTC. This translates into CSVEGERGGSSYNEQFF.

This sequence joins TRBV2 and TRBJ2-7; no firm D call. In germline, CDR1 is SNHLY, CDR2 FYNNEI. V gave up 6 bases and J gave up 0 bases, with 18 bases separating them. CDR3 length equals 16 residues. The chain's CDR3 is CASRINRHADSYEQYF. CDR3 in DNA: TGTGCCAGCAGAATCAATAGACATGCGGACTCCTACGAGCAGTACTTC.

The genes are TRBV18 and TRBJ1-2; 8 bases are shared with TRBD1. The CDR3 consists of 15 residues. Unmatched junction bases numbered 6, after V lost 1 base and J lost 5 bases. Germline-derived CDR1 and CDR2 are KGHSH and LQKENI. CDR3 coding DNA: TGTGCCAGCTCACCACGAACGGGACAGGAATATGGCTACACCTTC. Translating it yields CASSPRTGQEYGYTF. The complete variable domain, with remaining parts taken from reference TRBV18 and TRBJ1-2, reads NAGVMQNPRHLVRRRGQEARLRCSPMKGHSHVYWYRQLPEEGLKFMVYLQKENIIDESGMPKERFSAEFPKEGPSILRIQQVVRGDSAAYFCASSPRTGQEYGYTFGSGTRLTVV.

J is TRBJ1-6 and V is TRBV27, with D possibly being TRBD1 (6 bases). This CDR3 has 15 residues. The V and J ends lost 8 bases and 7 bases respectively, with 18 bases between them. Germline-derived CDR1 and CDR2 are MNHEY and SMNVEV (reference sequence). CDR3 protein: CASRGQRQGNSPLHF. In DNA form, the CDR3 reads TGTGCCAGCCGGGGGCAGCGGCAGGGCAATTCACCCCTCCACTTT.

The chain couples TRBV29-1 to TRBJ2-7; the D gene is possibly TRBD1 (6 bases). The length of the CDR3 is 13 residues. V shed 4 bases and J shed 5 bases, with 15 bases lying between them. The germline CDR1 and CDR2 sequences are SQVTM and ANQGSEA. In DNA form, the CDR3 reads TGCAGCGTTGGGGGCCTTAGGGGGAACGAGCAGTACTTC. It yields the protein CSVGGLRGNEQYF.

The chain links TRBV10-3 to TRBJ2-2, with 7 bases lining up with TRBD1. The CDR3 is 14 amino acids. Germline V lookup: CDR1 ENHRY, CDR2 SYGVKD. V shed 3 bases, J shed 8 bases, and the junction held 6 bases outside the gene matches. Here the CDR3 DNA reads TGTGCCATCAGTGAACGGGACAGCGGAGGGGAGCTGTTTTTT. This sequence encodes CAISERDSGGELFF.

This clone was observed a single time. V usage is TRBV1 and J usage is TRBJ2-5; TRBD2, the table's D call, lacks a check against the DNA. TRBV1 is recorded as a pseudogene. The CDR3 runs to 17 residues. For the CDR3, the DNA is TGCACCAGCAGCCAAGTTGCTAGCGGGGGGGTTTGGGAGACCCAGTACTTC. Protein product: CTSSQVASGGVWETQYF.

The CDR3 nucleotides read TGTGCCAGCAGCCGAGAGGACAGGGGCAATGAAAAACTGTTTTTT. It yields the protein CASSREDRGNEKLFF. The rearrangement links TRBV4-2 to TRBJ1-4; TRBD1 aligns across 9 bases. The CDR3 has 15 amino acids. CDR1 and CDR2 from the germline V gene are LGHNA and YNFKEQ. V gave up 4 bases and J gave up 5 bases; unmatched junction bases: 5.

The chain joins TRBV5-1 to TRBJ2-3; D remains unclear. V lost 4 bases to trimming and J lost 0 bases, with 12 bases between them. CDR1 and CDR2 from the germline V gene are SGHRS and YFSETQ. This CDR3 region has 15 residues. In DNA form, the CDR3 reads TGCGCCAGCAGCCCTTTCAGGCAGAGCACAGATACGCAGTATTTT. Its protein product is CASSPFRQSTDTQYF.

V usage is TRBV11-3 and J usage is TRBJ2-2, with D uncertain. This CDR3 spans 14 amino acids. Germline loops: CDR1 SGHNT, CDR2 YENEEA. V gave up 0 bases and J gave up 6 bases, with 8 bases separating them. The CDR3 here is CASSLEVGSGELFF. CDR3 sequence (DNA): TGTGCCAGCAGCTTAGAGGTCGGGTCCGGGGAGCTGTTTTTT. Based on the CDR3 plus reference TRBV11-3 and TRBJ2-2, the full variable domain is EAGVVQSPRYKIIEKKQPVAFWCNPISGHNTLYWYLQNLGQGPELLIRYENEEAVDDSQLPKDRFSAERLKGVDSTLKIQPAELGDSAVYLCASSLEVGSGELFFGEGSRLTVL.

This clone was seen only a few times. This chain uses TRBV5-1 with TRBJ2-4; D uncertain. The CDR3 sequence is 11 residues long. Looked up from germline, CDR1 is SGHRS and CDR2 is YFSETQ. V was shortened by 4 bases and J by 4 bases, with 3 bases between the two germline ends. The CDR3 coding sequence is TGCGCCAGCAGCGAAAAAAACATTCAGTACTTC. Translation: CASSEKNIQYF.

The V gene is TRBV18, the J gene TRBJ2-6; D not certain. The germline gives CDR1 KGHSH, CDR2 LQKENI. V lost 1 base to trimming and J lost 4 bases, with 17 bases between them. The CDR3 is made up of 18 amino acids. The CDR3 DNA sequence: TGTGCCAGCTCACCACTCGGACGCGCTGCCCCCGGGGCCAACGTCCTGACTTTC. It encodes CASSPLGRAAPGANVLTF.

The CDR3 nucleotides read TGCAGCGTTGTTCCGCGGGAGACCCAGTACTTC. As protein: CSVVPRETQYF. The chain recombines TRBV29-1 with TRBJ2-5; D gene unclear. CDR3 size: 11 residues. V dropped 4 bases and J dropped 5 bases, with 8 bases sitting between them. Germline CDR1 is SQVTM and CDR2 is ANQGSEA.

The chain couples TRBV25-1 to TRBJ1-1; D not certain. CDR1 MGHDK and CDR2 SYGVNS come from the germline V gene. Trimming cost V 8 bases and J 1 base, with 5 bases left between them. This CDR3 is 11 amino acids long. In DNA form, the CDR3 reads TGTGCCAGCCGAGGGAACACTGAAGCTTTCTTT. Protein product: CASRGNTEAFF.

This chain joins TRBV10-3 and TRBJ2-5; a weak D match, TRBD2 (5 bases). The V gene's germline CDR1 is ENHRY and CDR2 SYGVKD. Between the trimmed V and J ends, which lost 0 bases and 4 bases, there was a span of 12 bases. The CDR3 length is 15 residues. In DNA form, the CDR3 reads TGTGCCATCAGTGAGTCGATAATGGAGGCAGAGACCCAGTACTTC. Encoded protein: CAISESIMEAETQYF.

The chain joins TRBV30 to TRBJ2-7; the D is unclear. Trimming stripped 5 bases from V and 0 bases from J, with 14 bases between. Germline CDR1 GTSNPN, CDR2 SVGIG (reference sequence). This CDR3 has 14 amino acids. CDR3 nucleotide sequence: TGTGCCTGGGCGGTTGGGGTTAGCTCCTACGAGCAGTACTTC. Encoded protein: CAWAVGVSSYEQYF.

This chain links TRBV15 with TRBJ2-5, with 7 bases that match TRBD1. This CDR3 contains 15 residues. Trimming removed 3 bases from V and 0 bases from J; junction bases left unmatched: 4. Per germline, CDR1 LNHNV and CDR2 YYDKDF (reference sequence). CDR3 in DNA: TGTGCCACCAGCAGGAAGGGACAGTACCAAGAGACCCAGTACTTC. It translates to CATSRKGQYQETQYF.

CDR3: CASSEWPGTNTGELFF. The CDR3, as DNA: TGTGCCAGCAGTGAATGGCCAGGGACGAACACCGGGGAGCTGTTTTTT. V usage is TRBV25-1 and J usage is TRBJ2-2; D perhaps matches TRBD1 (5 bases). The ends were cut back, 1 base at V and 0 bases at J, with 9 bases in the middle. Germline V gene sequence: CDR1 MGHDK, CDR2 SYGVNS. The CDR3 runs to 16 residues.

This chain joins TRBV4-1 and TRBJ2-6; D is undetermined. Germline assignment: CDR1 MGHRA and CDR2 YSYEKL. V lost 0 bases and J 0 bases, leaving 6 bases between the germline ends. The CDR3 consists of 16 residues. As DNA, the CDR3 is TGCGCCAGCAGCCAAGAGACGTTCTCTGGGGCCAACGTCCTGACTTTC. As protein: CASSQETFSGANVLTF.

This clone appeared a single time. The chain employs TRBV5-4 and TRBJ2-1, with TRBD2 identical over 10 bases. V gave up 3 bases and J gave up 4 bases; unmatched junction bases: 4. The CDR3 has 15 amino acids. Germline V CDR1 and CDR2: SGHNT, YYREEE (reference sequence). CDR3 residues: CASSSGLAAYNEQFF. The CDR3 region has the DNA TGTGCCAGCAGCTCCGGACTAGCGGCTTACAATGAGCAGTTCTTC.

The J gene is TRBJ1-2, the V gene TRBV19; D remains ambiguous. The CDR3 extends over 12 amino acids. Trimming shortened V by 7 bases and J by 7 bases, and 13 bases separated the two germline ends. Germline assignment: CDR1 LNHDA and CDR2 SQIVND (reference sequence). The CDR3 region has the DNA TGTGCCAGTACCTCGGACTTAGGTGGCTACACCTTC. This sequence encodes CASTSDLGGYTF.

This clone was detected only a few times. The J gene is TRBJ2-1, the V gene TRBV29-1; TRBD2 aligns across 11 bases. Trimming at V came to 0 bases and at J to 6 bases, leaving 4 bases not matched to a gene. Germline values: CDR1 SQVTM, CDR2 ANQGSEA. The CDR3 extends over 15 amino acids. The CDR3 DNA is TGCAGCGTTGAAGATAGCGGGGGGGCCGTCAATGAGCAGTTCTTC. Its translation: CSVEDSGGAVNEQFF.

The chain links TRBV5-1 to TRBJ2-7; tentatively, D is TRBD1 (6 bases). V was pared by 1 base and J by 2 bases, with 13 bases between. CDR1 is SGHRS and CDR2 is YFSETQ in the germline V gene. This CDR3 contains 15 residues. The chain's CDR3 is CASSLLTGATYEQYF. CDR3 coding DNA: TGCGCCAGCAGCTTGTTGACAGGAGCTACCTACGAGCAGTACTTC.

The chain links TRBV25-1 to TRBJ2-3; no clear D gene. Trimming removed 5 bases at V and 1 base at J, with 1 base between. Germline V lookup: CDR1 MGHDK, CDR2 SYGVNS. CDR3 length equals 11 residues. Here the CDR3 reads CASSRTDTQYF. As DNA, the CDR3 is TGTGCCAGCAGTCGCACAGATACGCAGTATTTT.

This clone was recorded once. The V call is TRBV7-9, the J call TRBJ1-1; D is unclear. V was trimmed by 2 bases and J by 0 bases, leaving 10 bases between them. Germline loops: CDR1 SEHNR, CDR2 FQNEAQ (reference sequence). The CDR3 sequence is 15 residues long. The DNA for the CDR3 is TGTGCCAGCAGCTTAAAGGTGGTAATGAACACTGAAGCTTTCTTT. Translation: CASSLKVVMNTEAFF.

About this clone itself: The same CDR3 also results from other DNA sequences found in this sample. The chain recombines TRBV11-2 with TRBJ2-2; 8 bases fit TRBD1. V dropped 5 bases and J dropped 4; count of bases not matched to a gene: 3. CDR3 size: 14 residues. Germline values: CDR1 SGHAT, CDR2 FQNNGV. The CDR3 reads CASSLDRVTGELFF. The DNA for the CDR3 is TGTGCCAGCAGCCTGGACAGGGTCACCGGGGAGCTGTTTTTT.

CDR3 region: CASSPTEGEAFF. The DNA of the CDR3 is TGTGCCAGCAGTCCAACTGAGGGGGAAGCTTTCTTT. The chain combines TRBV2 with TRBJ1-1; maybe TRBD1 (5 bases). V lost 5 bases to trimming and J lost 8 bases, with 12 bases between them. CDR3 length: 12 amino acids. CDR1 and CDR2 from the germline V gene are SNHLY and FYNNEI.

This CDR3 reads CASSKHPSRVGSGELFF. The CDR3 DNA follows: TGTGCCAGTAGTAAACACCCGTCCAGGGTTGGGTCCGGGGAGCTGTTTTTT. The chain couples TRBV19 to TRBJ2-2; D may be TRBD1 (5 bases). CDR3 length: 17 residues. Germline CDR1 reads LNHDA; CDR2 reads SQIVND (reference sequence). Trimming removed 4 bases from V and 6 bases from J, with 21 bases in between.

The chain links TRBV5-1 to TRBJ2-7; no reliable D call. Per germline, CDR1 SGHRS and CDR2 YFSETQ. The CDR3 covers 11 residues. V dropped 6 bases and J dropped 6 bases, with 10 bases sitting between them. CDR3 sequence: CASTLEGEQYF. The CDR3 DNA follows: TGCGCCAGCACCCTAGAAGGCGAGCAGTACTTC.

The rearrangement uses TRBV5-1 and TRBJ2-7, with D hard to call. The CDR3 is 13 amino acids. Looked up from germline, CDR1 is SGHRS and CDR2 is YFSETQ. Trimming cost V 1 base and J 1 base, with 6 bases left between them. The CDR3 here is CASSLRSSYEQYF. The CDR3 nucleotides are TGCGCCAGCAGCTTGCGATCTTCCTACGAGCAGTACTTC.